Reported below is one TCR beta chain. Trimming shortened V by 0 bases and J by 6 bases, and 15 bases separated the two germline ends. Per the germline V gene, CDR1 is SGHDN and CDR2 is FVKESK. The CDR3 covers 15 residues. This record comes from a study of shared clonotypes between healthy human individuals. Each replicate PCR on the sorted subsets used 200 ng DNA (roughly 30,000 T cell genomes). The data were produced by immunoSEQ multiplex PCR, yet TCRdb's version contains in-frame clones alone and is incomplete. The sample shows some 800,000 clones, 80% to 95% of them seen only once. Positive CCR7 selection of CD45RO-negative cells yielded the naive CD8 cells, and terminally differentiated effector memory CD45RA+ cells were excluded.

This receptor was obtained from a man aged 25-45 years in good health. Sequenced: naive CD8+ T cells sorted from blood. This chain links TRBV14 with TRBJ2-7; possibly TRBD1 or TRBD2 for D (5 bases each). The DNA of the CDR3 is TGTGCCAGCAGCCAAGAGCGGACTGGACATCGCGAGCAGTACTTC. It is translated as CASSQERTGHREQYF.